This T cell receptor beta chain was captured by sequencing in a study of cytomegalovirus exposure and HLA in healthy donors. Study-wide results and caveats: Associated with cytomegalovirus, according to the listing, were 170 or so TCR beta chains.

CDR1 is ENHRY, CDR2 SYGVKD, per germline. Trimming took off 0 bases at V and 2 bases at J, with 16 bases between the two ends. The CDR3 is 17 residues long. There were likely unrecorded immune exposures, though donors were nominally healthy when sampled. This clone has more than one count but fewer than ten. As yet, its antigen is unknown. The primer mix had 60 Vbeta and 13 Jbeta primers. Per the authors' pipeline: Counted up in a later analysis, unique TCR beta chains came to approximately 77 million, with around 10 million shared. Some clones are missing from TCRdb's copy, which holds only in-frame ones; the method was immunoSEQ multiplex PCR. V, J and clone size are taken as reported in that table, and D and trimming were inferred from the DNA itself. The table has 100,000 to 150,000 clones, roughly 70% seen once.

The sample taken for sequencing was PBMCs. The gene calls are TRBV10-3 and TRBJ1-2, with a weak D call TRBD1 (6 bases). This sequence was found in a middle-aged man in good health and CMV-seropositive. The CDR3 nucleotides read TGTGCCATCAGTGAGTCAACGGGGGGCCTGTCCAACTATGGCTACACCTTC. Encoded protein: CAISESTGGLSNYGYTF.